A selection of T cell receptor beta chains follows, all from one sample in a study of T cells in Graves' hyperthyroidism and ophthalmopathy. TCRdb re-analysed the multiplex PCR reads in MiXCR, keeping a single row per CDR3 protein. Among about 600,000 distinct CDR3 sequences listed, roughly 15% were seen once. The sample was blood. The receptors originated from a woman aged 35 to 49 with Graves' ophthalmopathy. CDR3s include the opening cysteine and the closing phenylalanine or tryptophan. The D gene is left open where the match is weak. Clone size is given for some rows only: seen once, a few or many times, or a class if the clone is expanded.

v_gene	d_gene	abundance	j_gene	CDR3aa
TRBV7-9	TRBD1	few	TRBJ1-5	CASSGGGPNQPQHF
TRBV10-2	NA	NA	TRBJ1-5	CASGFGGPQHF
TRBV12-3/TRBV12-4	NA	NA	TRBJ1-5	CASSKAASNQPQHF
TRBV7-6	TRBD2	many	TRBJ2-1	CASSLSAGEGNEQFF
TRBV28	NA	many	TRBJ2-3	CASTSPGEAYFGTQYF
TRBV5-1	TRBD1	few	TRBJ1-1	CASRYGGQVNTEAFF
TRBV7-3	TRBD2	many	TRBJ2-1	CASSYSGGEEQFF
TRBV29-1	NA	NA	TRBJ2-1	CSVQGGRRVTHIYNNEQFF
TRBV6-1	TRBD2	few	TRBJ2-1	CASSSSGRADNEQFF
TRBV30	NA	NA	TRBJ2-3	CAWSVPGGGSTDTQYF
TRBV6-2/TRBV6-3	NA	many	TRBJ1-1	CASSSYGPHMNTEAFF
TRBV12-3/TRBV12-4	TRBD1	NA	TRBJ1-2	CASSLGAGGAGSYTF
TRBV2	NA	few	TRBJ2-3	CASFRDSTDTQYF
TRBV29-1	TRBD1	NA	TRBJ1-2	CSAQPWTGDYGYTF
TRBV2	TRBD2	NA	TRBJ2-7	CASSSRLAGGAYEQYF
TRBV20-1	NA	NA	TRBJ1-6	CSARGGGARSYNSPLHF
TRBV4-2	NA	NA	TRBJ2-2	CASSQEGGTLLTGELFF
TRBV11-2	NA	NA	TRBJ1-6	CASKLGPNNSPLHF
TRBV19	NA	NA	TRBJ2-2	CASESGALNTGELFF
TRBV2	TRBD2	few	TRBJ2-3	CASAKLAGDTDTQYF
TRBV5-8	NA	NA	TRBJ2-3	CASSLVFRQWTVEDTQYF
TRBV28	TRBD1	NA	TRBJ1-6	CASSLDRFTGNSPLHF
TRBV2	TRBD1	many	TRBJ2-2	CASRGTGWSGELFF
TRBV2	TRBD1	many	TRBJ1-1	CASSDSVDRGLRTEAFF
TRBV3-1	TRBD1	many	TRBJ1-5	CASSHGTGEQPQHF
TRBV27	NA	many	TRBJ2-5	CASKPSPGQETQYF
TRBV12-3/TRBV12-4	NA	NA	TRBJ2-1	CATSLNSGPYNEQFF
TRBV2	NA	many	TRBJ1-2	CASSSQGSNYGYTF
TRBV2	NA	NA	TRBJ1-6	CASRNSNSPLHF
TRBV5-6	TRBD1	NA	TRBJ1-1	CASSLVLGQESMNTEAFF
TRBV12-3/TRBV12-4	NA	many	TRBJ2-3	CASSLLWRGATDTQYF
TRBV28	NA	many	TRBJ2-7	CASSTGRLVSYRGSYEQYF
TRBV20-1	NA	once	TRBJ2-2	CSARRGTNTGELFF
TRBV2	NA	many	TRBJ2-5	CASIPGRAQETQYF
TRBV27	NA	many	TRBJ1-2	CASRDRGGYTF
TRBV7-2	TRBD2	few	TRBJ2-1	CASSLHRLADPREQFF
TRBV10-3	NA	few	TRBJ1-1	CAISEPLRGTEAFF
TRBV9	NA	few	TRBJ2-2	CASTPTGLYTGELFF
TRBV19	NA	few	TRBJ1-1	CASSIPSRDTEAFF
TRBV11-2	NA	many	TRBJ2-2	CASSLGRSPNTGELFF
TRBV3-1	TRBD2	NA	TRBJ2-3	CASSQDLGLATDTQYF
TRBV7-9	NA	few	TRBJ1-1	CASSPQTTEAFF
TRBV27	TRBD1	few	TRBJ2-4	CASSDPRGRLDIQYF
TRBV20-1	NA	many	TRBJ2-1	CSFDLSSSYNEQFF
TRBV6-1	TRBD1	many	TRBJ1-5	CASSPGQAYQPQHF
TRBV11-2	TRBD2	many	TRBJ2-7	CASTGRGVEQYF
TRBV5-1	TRBD1	NA	TRBJ2-7	CASSLEGTGLGEQYF
TRBV20-1	TRBD2	many	TRBJ2-7	CSANPGLAGSEQYF
TRBV3-1	TRBD2	many	TRBJ2-1	CASSQGRVGLAGYNEQFF
TRBV28	TRBD1	many	TRBJ1-5	CASSLALTGFSAPQHF
TRBV12-3/TRBV12-4	NA	many	TRBJ2-7	CASSLSGIKYEQYF
TRBV19	TRBD1	few	TRBJ1-2	CASSIGGTGSGYTF
TRBV12-3/TRBV12-4	NA	many	TRBJ2-3	CASRLASRFTDTQYF
TRBV6-5	NA	many	TRBJ2-5	CASSYSTNLKPSTQYF
TRBV18	TRBD1	many	TRBJ2-1	CASSPVQGAWNEQFF
TRBV6-5	TRBD1	NA	TRBJ1-4	CASSYSRRGTEKLFF
TRBV2	TRBD1	many	TRBJ2-1	CASTRTGPLANEQFF
TRBV10-2	TRBD1	many	TRBJ2-5	CASRTQGSQETQYF